The clone carrying this T cell receptor beta chain was recorded once. CDR3 length equals 15 residues. The V end lost 6 bases, the J end lost 2 bases, and 15 bases lay between the germline ends. Germline lookup yields CDR1 LNHDA and CDR2 SQIVND (reference sequence). These data belong to a study of shared clonotypes between healthy human individuals. Assay: immunoSEQ multiplex PCR; the TCRdb copy retains only in-frame clones and omits some. The top ten clones hold roughly 0.36% of a sample with about 2.4 million clones, roughly 93% of them seen once. The genes are TRBV19 and TRBJ2-3; D is unclear. The specimen sequenced was naive CD4+ T cells from PBMCs. The subset: CD45RA+ positively selected. The receptor was derived from a young man in good health. Some clones in this sample may be carry-over from other donors' samples. The CDR3 reads CASSSLDGYTDTQYF. The CDR3 DNA reads TGTGCCAGTAGCTCTCTGGACGGATACACAGATACGCAGTATTTT.